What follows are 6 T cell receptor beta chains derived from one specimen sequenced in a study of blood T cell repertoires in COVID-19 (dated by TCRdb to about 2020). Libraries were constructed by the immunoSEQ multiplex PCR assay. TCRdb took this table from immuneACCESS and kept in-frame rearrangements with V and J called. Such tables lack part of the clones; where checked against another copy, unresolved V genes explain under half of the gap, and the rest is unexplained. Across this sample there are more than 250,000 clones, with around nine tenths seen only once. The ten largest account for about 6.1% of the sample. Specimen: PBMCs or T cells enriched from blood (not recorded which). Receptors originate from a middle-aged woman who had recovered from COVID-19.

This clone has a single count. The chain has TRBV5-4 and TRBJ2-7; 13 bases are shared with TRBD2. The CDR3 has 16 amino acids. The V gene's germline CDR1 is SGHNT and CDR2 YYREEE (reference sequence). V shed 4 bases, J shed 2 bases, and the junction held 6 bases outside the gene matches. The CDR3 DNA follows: TGTGCCAGCAGCACCCAGGGACTAGCGGGACCCTACGAGCAGTACTTC. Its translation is CASSTQGLAGPYEQYF. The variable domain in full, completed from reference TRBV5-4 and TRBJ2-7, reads ETGVTQSPTHLIKTRGQQVTLRCSSQSGHNTVSWYQQALGQGPQFIFQYYREEENGRGNFPPRFSGLQFPNYSSELNVNALELDDSALYLCASSTQGLAGPYEQYFGPGTRLTVT.

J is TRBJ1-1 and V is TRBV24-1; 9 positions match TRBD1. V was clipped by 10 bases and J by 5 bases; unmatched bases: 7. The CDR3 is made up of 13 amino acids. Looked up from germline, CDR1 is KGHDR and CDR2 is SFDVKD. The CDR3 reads CATLDRGGTEAFF. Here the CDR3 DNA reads TGTGCCACTCTCGACAGGGGGGGGACTGAAGCTTTCTTT.

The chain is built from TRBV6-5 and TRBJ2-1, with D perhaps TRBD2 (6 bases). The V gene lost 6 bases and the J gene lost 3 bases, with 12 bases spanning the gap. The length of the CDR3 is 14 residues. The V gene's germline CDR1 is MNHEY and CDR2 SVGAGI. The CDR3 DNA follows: TGTGCCAGCAGACCGCCTAGCGTCTACAATGAGCAGTTCTTC. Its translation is CASRPPSVYNEQFF.

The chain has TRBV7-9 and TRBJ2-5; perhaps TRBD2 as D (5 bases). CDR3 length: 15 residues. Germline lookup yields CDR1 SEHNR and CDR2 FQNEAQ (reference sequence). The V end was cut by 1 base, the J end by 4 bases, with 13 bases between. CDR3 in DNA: TGTGCCAGCAGCTTAGGCGGCCCGAGCGGAGAGACCCAGTACTTC. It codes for CASSLGGPSGETQYF. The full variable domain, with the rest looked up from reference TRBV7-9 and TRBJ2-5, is DTGVSQNPRHKITKRGQNVTFRCDPISEHNRLYWYRQTLGQGPEFLTYFQNEAQLEKSRLLSDRFSAERPKGSFSTLEIQRTEQGDSAMYLCASSLGGPSGETQYFGPGTRLLVL.

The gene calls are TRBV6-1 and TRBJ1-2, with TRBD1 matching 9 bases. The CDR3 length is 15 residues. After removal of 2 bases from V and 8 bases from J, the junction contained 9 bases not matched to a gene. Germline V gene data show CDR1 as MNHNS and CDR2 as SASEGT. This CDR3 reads CASSEINTGGWGYTF. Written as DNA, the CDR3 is TGTGCCAGCAGTGAAATAAATACAGGGGGCTGGGGCTACACCTTC.

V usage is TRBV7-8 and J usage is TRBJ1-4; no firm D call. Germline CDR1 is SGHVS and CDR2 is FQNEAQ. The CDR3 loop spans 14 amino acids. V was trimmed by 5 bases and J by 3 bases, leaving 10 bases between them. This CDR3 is CASSKQLANEKLFF. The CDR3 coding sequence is TGTGCCAGCAGCAAACAGCTTGCTAATGAAAAACTGTTTTTT.